This T cell receptor (beta chain) originates from a study of blood T cell repertoires in COVID-19. For the study at large: The United States, Italy and Spain supplied acute and convalescent COVID-19 samples.

This CDR3 has 12 residues. Germline lookup yields CDR1 SGHRS and CDR2 YFSETQ. V was pared by 0 bases and J by 9 bases, with 7 bases between. Sequenced by immunoSEQ multiplex PCR; TCRdb stores in-frame clones only, minus some. The repertoire holds a few hundred thousand clones, with 80% as singletons. Sequences were obtained from PBMCs or T cells enriched from blood (not recorded which). The source is a man aged 25-45 years with acute COVID-19. V gene TRBV5-1 combines with J gene TRBJ2-1; D gene ambiguous. The CDR3 sequence: CASSLVYGEQFF. The CDR3 region has the DNA TGCGCCAGCAGCTTGGTCTATGGTGAGCAGTTCTTC.